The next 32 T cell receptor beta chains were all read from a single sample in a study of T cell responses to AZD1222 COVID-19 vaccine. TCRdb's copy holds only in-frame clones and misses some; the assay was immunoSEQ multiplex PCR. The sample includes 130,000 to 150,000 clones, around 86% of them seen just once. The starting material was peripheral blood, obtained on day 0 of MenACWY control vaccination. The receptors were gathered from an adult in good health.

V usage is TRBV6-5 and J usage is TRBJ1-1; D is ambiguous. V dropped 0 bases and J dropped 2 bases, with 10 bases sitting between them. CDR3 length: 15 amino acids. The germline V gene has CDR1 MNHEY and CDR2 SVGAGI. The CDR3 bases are TGTGCCAGCAGTTACTCCACCAGTCCCAACACTGAAGCTTTCTTT. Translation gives CASSYSTSPNTEAFF.

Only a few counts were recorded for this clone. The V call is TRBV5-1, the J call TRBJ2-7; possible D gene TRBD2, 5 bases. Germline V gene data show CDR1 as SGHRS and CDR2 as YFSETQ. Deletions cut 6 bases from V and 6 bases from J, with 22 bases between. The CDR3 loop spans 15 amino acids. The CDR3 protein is CASTRGGEGSAEQYF. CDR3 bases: TGCGCCAGCACCCGGGGTGGAGAAGGGTCGGCCGAGCAGTACTTC. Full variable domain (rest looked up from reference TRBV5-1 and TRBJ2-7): KAGVTQTPRYLIKTRGQQVTLSCSPISGHRSVSWYQQTPGQGLQFLFEYFSETQRNKGNFPGRFSGRQFSNSRSEMNVSTLELGDSALYLCASTRGGEGSAEQYFGPGTRLTVT.

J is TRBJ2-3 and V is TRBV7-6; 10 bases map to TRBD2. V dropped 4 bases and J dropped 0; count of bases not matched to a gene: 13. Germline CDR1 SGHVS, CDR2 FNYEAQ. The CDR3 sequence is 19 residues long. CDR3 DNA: TGTGCCAGCAGCTCCCAGGATAGCGGGGGGCCTTATAGCACAGATACGCAGTATTTT. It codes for CASSSQDSGGPYSTDTQYF.

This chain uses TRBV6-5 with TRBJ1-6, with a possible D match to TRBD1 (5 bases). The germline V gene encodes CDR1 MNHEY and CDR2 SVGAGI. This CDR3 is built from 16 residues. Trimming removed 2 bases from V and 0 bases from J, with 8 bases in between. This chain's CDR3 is CASSYGTRSYNSPLHF. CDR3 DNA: TGTGCCAGCAGTTACGGGACCCGCTCCTATAATTCACCCCTCCACTTT.

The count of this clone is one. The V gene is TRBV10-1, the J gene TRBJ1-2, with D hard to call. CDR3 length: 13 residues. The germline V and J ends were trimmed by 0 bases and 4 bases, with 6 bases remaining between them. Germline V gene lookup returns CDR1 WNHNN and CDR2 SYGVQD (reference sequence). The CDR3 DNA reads TGCGCCAGCAGTGAGTCGGGAAGCTATGGCTACACCTTC. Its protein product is CASSESGSYGYTF.

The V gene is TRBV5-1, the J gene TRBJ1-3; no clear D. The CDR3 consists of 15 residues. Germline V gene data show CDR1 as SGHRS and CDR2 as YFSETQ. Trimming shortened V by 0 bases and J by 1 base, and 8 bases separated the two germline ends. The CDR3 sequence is CASSLVVGSGNTIYF. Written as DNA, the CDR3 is TGCGCCAGCAGCTTGGTCGTGGGATCTGGAAACACCATATATTTT.

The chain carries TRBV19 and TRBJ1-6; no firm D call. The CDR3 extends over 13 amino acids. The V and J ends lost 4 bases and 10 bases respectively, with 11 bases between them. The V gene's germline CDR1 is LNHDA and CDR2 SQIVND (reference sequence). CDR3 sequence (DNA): TGTGCCAGTAGTAAGTCGCAGCGCTCACCCCTCCACTTT. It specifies CASSKSQRSPLHF.

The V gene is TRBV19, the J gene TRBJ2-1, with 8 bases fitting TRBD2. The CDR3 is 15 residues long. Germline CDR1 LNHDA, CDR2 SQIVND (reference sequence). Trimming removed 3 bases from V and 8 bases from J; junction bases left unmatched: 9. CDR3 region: CASSIFAGGHYEQFF. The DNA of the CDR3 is TGTGCCAGTAGTATCTTCGCGGGGGGCCACTATGAGCAGTTCTTC.

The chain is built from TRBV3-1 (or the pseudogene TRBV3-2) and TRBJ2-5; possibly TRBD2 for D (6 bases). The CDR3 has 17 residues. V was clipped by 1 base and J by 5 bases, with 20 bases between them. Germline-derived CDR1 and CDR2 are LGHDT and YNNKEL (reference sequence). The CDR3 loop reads CASSQGSGAGVEETQYF. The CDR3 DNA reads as TGTGCCAGCAGCCAAGGATCCGGAGCGGGCGTGGAGGAGACCCAGTACTTC.

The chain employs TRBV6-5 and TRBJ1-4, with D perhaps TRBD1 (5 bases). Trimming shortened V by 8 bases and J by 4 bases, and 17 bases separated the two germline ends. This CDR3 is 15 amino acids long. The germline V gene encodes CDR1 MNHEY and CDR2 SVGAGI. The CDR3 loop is CASRNTFGGNEKLFF. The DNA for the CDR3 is TGTGCCAGCCGAAACACTTTCGGGGGTAATGAAAAACTGTTTTTT.

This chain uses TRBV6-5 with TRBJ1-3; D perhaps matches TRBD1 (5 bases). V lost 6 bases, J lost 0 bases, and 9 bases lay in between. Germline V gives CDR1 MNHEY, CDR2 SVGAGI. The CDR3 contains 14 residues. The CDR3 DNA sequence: TGTGCCAGCAGGGGACGTTACTCTGGAAACACCATATATTTT. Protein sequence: CASRGRYSGNTIYF.

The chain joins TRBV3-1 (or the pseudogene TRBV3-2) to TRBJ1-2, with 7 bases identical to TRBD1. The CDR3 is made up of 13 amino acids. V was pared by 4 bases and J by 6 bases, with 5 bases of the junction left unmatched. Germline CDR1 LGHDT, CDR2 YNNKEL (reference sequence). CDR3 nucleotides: TGTGCCAGCAGCCCCCGACAGGGAAATGGCTACACCTTC. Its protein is CASSPRQGNGYTF.

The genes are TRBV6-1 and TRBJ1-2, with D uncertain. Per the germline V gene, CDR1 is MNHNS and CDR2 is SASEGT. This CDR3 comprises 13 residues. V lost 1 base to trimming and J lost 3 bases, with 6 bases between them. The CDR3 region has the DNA TGTGCCAGCAGTGAAGTCCGGGACTATGGCTACACCTTC. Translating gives CASSEVRDYGYTF.

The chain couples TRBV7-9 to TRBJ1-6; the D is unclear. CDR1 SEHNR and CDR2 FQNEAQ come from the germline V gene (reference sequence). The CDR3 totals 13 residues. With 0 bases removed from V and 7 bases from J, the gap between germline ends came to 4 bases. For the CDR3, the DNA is TGTGCCAGCAGCTTAGCTTCGAATTCACCCCTCCACTTT. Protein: CASSLASNSPLHF.

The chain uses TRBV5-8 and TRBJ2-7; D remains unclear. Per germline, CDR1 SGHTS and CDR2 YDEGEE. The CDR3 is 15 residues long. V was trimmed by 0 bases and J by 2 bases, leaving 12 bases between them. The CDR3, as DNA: TGTGCCAGCAGCTTGGGAGACCCAGCCGCCTACGAGCAGTACGTC. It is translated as CASSLGDPAAYEQYV.

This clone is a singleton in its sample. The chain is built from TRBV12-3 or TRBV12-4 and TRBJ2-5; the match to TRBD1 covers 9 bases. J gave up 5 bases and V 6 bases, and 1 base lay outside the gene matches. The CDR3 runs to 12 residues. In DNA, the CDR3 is TGTGCCAGCAGACAGGGGGCGGAGACCCAGTACTTC. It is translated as CASRQGAETQYF.

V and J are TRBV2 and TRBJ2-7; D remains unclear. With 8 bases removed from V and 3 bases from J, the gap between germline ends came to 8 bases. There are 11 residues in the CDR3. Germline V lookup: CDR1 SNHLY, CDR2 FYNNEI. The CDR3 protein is CASLENYEQYV. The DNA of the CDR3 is TGTGCCAGCTTGGAAAACTACGAGCAGTACGTC.

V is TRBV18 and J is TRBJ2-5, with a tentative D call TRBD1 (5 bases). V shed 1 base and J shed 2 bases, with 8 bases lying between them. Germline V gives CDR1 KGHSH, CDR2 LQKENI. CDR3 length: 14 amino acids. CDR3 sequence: CASSPLSGQETQYF. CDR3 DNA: TGTGCCAGCTCACCACTTTCAGGGCAAGAGACCCAGTACTTC.

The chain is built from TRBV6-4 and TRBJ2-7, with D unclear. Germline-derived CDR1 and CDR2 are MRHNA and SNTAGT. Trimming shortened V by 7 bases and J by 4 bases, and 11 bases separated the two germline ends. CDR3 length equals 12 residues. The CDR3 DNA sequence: TGTGCCAGCAAGGTCGGTACTTACGAGCAGTACGTC. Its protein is CASKVGTYEQYV.

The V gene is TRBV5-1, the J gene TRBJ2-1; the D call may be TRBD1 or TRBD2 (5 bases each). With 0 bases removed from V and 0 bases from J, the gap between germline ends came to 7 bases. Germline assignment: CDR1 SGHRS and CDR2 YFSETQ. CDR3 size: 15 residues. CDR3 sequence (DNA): TGCGCCAGCAGCTTGGAAGGGACCTCCTACAATGAGCAGTTCTTC. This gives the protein CASSLEGTSYNEQFF.

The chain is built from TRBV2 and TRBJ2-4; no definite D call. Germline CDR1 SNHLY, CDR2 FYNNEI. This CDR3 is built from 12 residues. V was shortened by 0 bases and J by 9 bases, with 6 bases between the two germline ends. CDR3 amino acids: CASSEARTIQYF. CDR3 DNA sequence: TGTGCCAGCAGTGAAGCCAGGACCATTCAGTACTTC.

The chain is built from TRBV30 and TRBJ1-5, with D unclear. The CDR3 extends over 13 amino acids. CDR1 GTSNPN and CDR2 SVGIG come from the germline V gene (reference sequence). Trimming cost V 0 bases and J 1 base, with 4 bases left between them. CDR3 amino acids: CAWSVGSNQPQHF. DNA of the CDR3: TGTGCCTGGAGTGTAGGGAGCAATCAGCCCCAGCATTTT.

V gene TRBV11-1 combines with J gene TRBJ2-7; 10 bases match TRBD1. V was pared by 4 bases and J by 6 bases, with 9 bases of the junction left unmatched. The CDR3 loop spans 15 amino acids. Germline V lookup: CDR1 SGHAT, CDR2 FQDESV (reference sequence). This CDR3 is CASSSRDRGSGEQYF. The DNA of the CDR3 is TGTGCCAGCAGCTCCCGGGACAGGGGTTCCGGCGAGCAGTACTTC.

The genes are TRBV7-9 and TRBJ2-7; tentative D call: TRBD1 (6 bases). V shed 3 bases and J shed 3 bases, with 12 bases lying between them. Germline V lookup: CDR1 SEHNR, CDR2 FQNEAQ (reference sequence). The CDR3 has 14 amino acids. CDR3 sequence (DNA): TGTGCCAGCAGCTTGGGACACGGTGGCTACGAGCAGTACTTC. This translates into CASSLGHGGYEQYF.

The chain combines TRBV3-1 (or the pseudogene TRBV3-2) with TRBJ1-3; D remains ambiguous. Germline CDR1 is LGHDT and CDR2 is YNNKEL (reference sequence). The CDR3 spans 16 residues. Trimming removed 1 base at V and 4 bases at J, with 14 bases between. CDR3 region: CASSQGGTVMGNTIYF. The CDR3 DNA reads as TGTGCCAGCAGCCAAGGGGGAACAGTGATGGGAAACACCATATATTTT.

CDR3 amino acids: CASSLGLAGVDTQYF. CDR3 in DNA: TGTGCCAGCAGCTTGGGACTAGCGGGGGTTGATACGCAGTATTTT. The rearrangement joins TRBV11-1 to TRBJ2-3; 14 bases are shared with TRBD2. CDR3 length: 15 residues. Germline CDR1 SGHAT, CDR2 FQDESV (reference sequence). J was trimmed by 6 bases and V by 3 bases; bases with no gene match: 2.

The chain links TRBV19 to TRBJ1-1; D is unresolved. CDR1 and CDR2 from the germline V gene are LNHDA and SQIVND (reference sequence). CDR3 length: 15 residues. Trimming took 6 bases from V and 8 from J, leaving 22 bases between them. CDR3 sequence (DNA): TGTGCCAGTAGCGAAGACGGATTACTGGGTGTGGAAGCTTTCTTT. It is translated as CASSEDGLLGVEAFF.

The CDR3 DNA reads TGCGCCAGCAGCAGAGCGTGGACAGCAGACGCCTACGAGCAGTACGTC. Protein: CASSRAWTADAYEQYV. V gene TRBV5-1 combines with J gene TRBJ2-7, with D perhaps matching TRBD1 (6 bases). CDR1 and CDR2 (germline): SGHRS, YFSETQ. The CDR3 spans 16 residues. V lost 4 bases and J lost 2, with 19 bases in between.

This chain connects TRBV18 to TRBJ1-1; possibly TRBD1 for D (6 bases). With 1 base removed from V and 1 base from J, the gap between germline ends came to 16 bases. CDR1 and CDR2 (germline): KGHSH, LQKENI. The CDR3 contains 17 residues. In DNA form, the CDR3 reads TGTGCCAGCTCACCACGGAGTCAGGGGACCTGGAACACTGAAGCTTTCTTT. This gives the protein CASSPRSQGTWNTEAFF. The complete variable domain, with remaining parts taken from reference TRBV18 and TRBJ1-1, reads NAGVMQNPRHLVRRRGQEARLRCSPMKGHSHVYWYRQLPEEGLKFMVYLQKENIIDESGMPKERFSAEFPKEGPSILRIQQVVRGDSAAYFCASSPRSQGTWNTEAFFGQGTRLTVV.

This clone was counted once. The chain's CDR3 is CASSWQGQKETQYF. Here the CDR3 DNA reads TGCGCCAGCAGCTGGCAAGGCCAGAAAGAGACCCAGTACTTC. V usage is TRBV5-1 and J usage is TRBJ2-5; D unclear. Germline CDR1 is SGHRS and CDR2 is YFSETQ. The ends were cut back, 3 bases at V and 3 bases at J, with 12 bases in the middle. The CDR3 is made up of 14 amino acids.

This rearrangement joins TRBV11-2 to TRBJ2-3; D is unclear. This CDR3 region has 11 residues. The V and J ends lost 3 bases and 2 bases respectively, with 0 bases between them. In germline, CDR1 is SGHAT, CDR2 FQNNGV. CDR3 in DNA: TGTGCCAGCAGCTTCACAGATACGCAGTATTTT. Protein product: CASSFTDTQYF.

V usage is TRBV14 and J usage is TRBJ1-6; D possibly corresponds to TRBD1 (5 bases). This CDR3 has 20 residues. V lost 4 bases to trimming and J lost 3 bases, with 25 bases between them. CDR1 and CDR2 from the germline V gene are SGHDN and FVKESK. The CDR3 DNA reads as TGTGCCAGCAGCCTATTCACGGGACTCACAACCTCGCACTATAATTCACCCCTCCACTTT. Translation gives CASSLFTGLTTSHYNSPLHF.